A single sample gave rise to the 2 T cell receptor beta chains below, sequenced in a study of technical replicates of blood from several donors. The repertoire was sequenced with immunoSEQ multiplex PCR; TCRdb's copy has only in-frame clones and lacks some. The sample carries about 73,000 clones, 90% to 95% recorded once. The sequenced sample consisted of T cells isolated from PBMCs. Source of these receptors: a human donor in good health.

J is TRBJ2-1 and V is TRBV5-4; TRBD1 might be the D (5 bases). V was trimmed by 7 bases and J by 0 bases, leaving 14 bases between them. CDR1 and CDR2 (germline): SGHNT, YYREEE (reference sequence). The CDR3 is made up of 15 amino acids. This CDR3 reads CASPGLPFSYNEQFF. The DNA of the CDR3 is TGTGCCAGCCCAGGGCTCCCTTTCTCCTACAATGAGCAGTTCTTC. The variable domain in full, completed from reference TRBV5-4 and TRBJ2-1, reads ETGVTQSPTHLIKTRGQQVTLRCSSQSGHNTVSWYQQALGQGPQFIFQYYREEENGRGNFPPRFSGLQFPNYSSELNVNALELDDSALYLCASPGLPFSYNEQFFGPGTRLTVL.

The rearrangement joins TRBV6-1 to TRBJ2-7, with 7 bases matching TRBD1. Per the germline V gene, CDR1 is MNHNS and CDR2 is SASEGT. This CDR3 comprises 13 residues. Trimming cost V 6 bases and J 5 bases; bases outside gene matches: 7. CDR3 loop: CASSLRDRDEQYF. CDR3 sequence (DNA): TGTGCCAGCAGCCTCCGGGACAGAGACGAGCAGTACTTC.